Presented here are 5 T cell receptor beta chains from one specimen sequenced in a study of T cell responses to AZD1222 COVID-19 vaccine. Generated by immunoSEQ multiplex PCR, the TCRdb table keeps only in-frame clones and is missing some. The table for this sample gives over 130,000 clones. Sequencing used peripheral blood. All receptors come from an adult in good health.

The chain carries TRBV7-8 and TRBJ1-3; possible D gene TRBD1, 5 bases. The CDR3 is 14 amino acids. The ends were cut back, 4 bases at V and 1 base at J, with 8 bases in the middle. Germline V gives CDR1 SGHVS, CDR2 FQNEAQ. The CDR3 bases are TGTGCCAGCAGCTCGACAGCTTCTGGAAACACCATATATTTT. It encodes CASSSTASGNTIYF. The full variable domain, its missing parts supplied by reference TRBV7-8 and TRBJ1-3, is GAGVSQSPRYKVAKRGQDVALRCDPISGHVSLFWYQQALGQGPEFLTYFQNEAQLDKSGLPSDRFFAERPEGSVSTLKIQRTQQEDSAVYLCASSSTASGNTIYFGEGSWLTVV.

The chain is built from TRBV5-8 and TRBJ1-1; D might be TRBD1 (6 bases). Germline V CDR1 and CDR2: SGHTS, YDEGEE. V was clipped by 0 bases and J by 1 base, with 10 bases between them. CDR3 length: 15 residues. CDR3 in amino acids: CASSLDGGANTEAFF. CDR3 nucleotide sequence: TGTGCCAGCAGCTTGGATGGGGGGGCGAACACTGAAGCTTTCTTT.

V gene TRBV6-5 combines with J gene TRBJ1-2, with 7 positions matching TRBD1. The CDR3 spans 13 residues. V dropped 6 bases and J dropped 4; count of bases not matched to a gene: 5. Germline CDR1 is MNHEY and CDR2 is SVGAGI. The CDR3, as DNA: TGTGCCAGCAGACCCACAGGGGCCTATGGCTACACCTTC. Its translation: CASRPTGAYGYTF.

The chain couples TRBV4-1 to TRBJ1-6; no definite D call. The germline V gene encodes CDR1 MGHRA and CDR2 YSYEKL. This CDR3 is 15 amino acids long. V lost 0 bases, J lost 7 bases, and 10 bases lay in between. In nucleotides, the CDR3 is TGCGCCAGCAGCCAAGATCAAGGATGGAATTCACCCCTCCACTTT. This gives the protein CASSQDQGWNSPLHF.

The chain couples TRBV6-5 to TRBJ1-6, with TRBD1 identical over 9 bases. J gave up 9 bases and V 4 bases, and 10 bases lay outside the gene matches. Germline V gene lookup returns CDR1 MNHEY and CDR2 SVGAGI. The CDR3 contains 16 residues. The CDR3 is CASSSKGTGLPSPLHF. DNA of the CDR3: TGTGCCAGCAGTTCTAAAGGGACAGGGCTCCCTTCACCCCTCCACTTT.